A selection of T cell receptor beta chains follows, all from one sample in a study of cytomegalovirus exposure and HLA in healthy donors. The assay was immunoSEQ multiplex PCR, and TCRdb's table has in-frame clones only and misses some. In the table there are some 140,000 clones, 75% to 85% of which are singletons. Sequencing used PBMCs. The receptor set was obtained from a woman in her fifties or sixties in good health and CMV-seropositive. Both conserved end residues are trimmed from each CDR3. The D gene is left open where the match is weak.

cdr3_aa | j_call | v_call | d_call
ATSRYSGIGNEQF | TRBJ2-1 | TRBV15 | TRBD2
ASSGTGDPNSPLH | TRBJ1-6 | TRBV2 | TRBD1
ASSADGRLETQY | TRBJ2-5 | TRBV9 | TRBD2
ASSQEGGAEAF | TRBJ1-1 | TRBV4-3 | -
ASSALGGPQH | TRBJ1-5 | TRBV9 | -
ATSRQGDQPQH | TRBJ1-5 | TRBV15 | TRBD1
ASSRRTSGMGTQY | TRBJ2-3 | TRBV6-5 | TRBD2
ASSIEGLLNTEAF | TRBJ1-1 | TRBV19 | -
AWSAGRGSYSNQPQH | TRBJ1-5 | TRBV30 | TRBD1
ASSQNNEKLF | TRBJ1-4 | TRBV7-6 | -
ASRNGQGSPPGTEAF | TRBJ1-1 | TRBV19 | -
ASSFWAGDTEAF | TRBJ1-1 | TRBV11-2 | -
ASSYQGATNEKLF | TRBJ1-4 | TRBV5-1 | TRBD1
ASSLRQGETQY | TRBJ2-5 | TRBV11-3 | -
ASTTGGQPQH | TRBJ1-5 | TRBV27 | -
ASSPSRDTEAF | TRBJ1-1 | TRBV18 | -
ASRAPWRGSNEQF | TRBJ2-1 | TRBV6-1 | -
ASGLASGNTIY | TRBJ1-3 | TRBV6-5 | -
ASSIVGRRPGILTDTQY | TRBJ2-3 | TRBV19 | -
ASSEGSSAYEQY | - | TRBV10-1 | -
ASSLVRTEYGYT | TRBJ1-2 | TRBV7-2 | -
ASSLLTSAGGSDEQF | TRBJ2-1 | TRBV28 | -
ATRATRGRTYEQY | TRBJ2-7 | TRBV2 | TRBD2
ASSADRGPDRAQH | TRBJ1-5 | TRBV6-6 | TRBD1
ASSLSEAHNEQF | TRBJ2-1 | TRBV7-6 | -
ASSLDASLGANYGYT | TRBJ1-2 | TRBV7-2 | -
ASSSGSGGGEQF | TRBJ2-1 | TRBV2 | TRBD2
ASSLRLAENSYEQY | TRBJ2-7 | TRBV18 | TRBD2
ASSLLTGSDEQF | TRBJ2-1 | TRBV5-1 | -
ASSGAGMTSGSKDEQF | TRBJ2-1 | TRBV11-1 | TRBD2
ASSVDRGLTEAF | TRBJ1-1 | TRBV9 | TRBD1
ASSPGTGETDTQY | TRBJ2-3 | TRBV18 | TRBD1
ASSLVKQGPNYEQY | TRBJ2-7 | TRBV7-8 | -
ASSSRDQWPGDYNEQF | TRBJ2-1 | TRBV28 | -
AISGTDPPEAF | TRBJ1-1 | TRBV10-3 | -
ASSERRARYPRGGYT | TRBJ1-2 | TRBV2 | -
ASSVHRIGDTEAF | TRBJ1-1 | TRBV5-1 | -
ASSNREGSWTGELF | TRBJ2-2 | TRBV19 | -
ASSLGRRDTEAF | TRBJ1-1 | TRBV11-2 | -
ASSQPQGAGNTEAF | TRBJ1-1 | TRBV5-4 | TRBD1
ASSLSRGHSNEQF | TRBJ2-1 | TRBV7-2 | TRBD1
ASSQRGANQPQH | TRBJ1-5 | TRBV4-1 | -
ASSFTGTSNNEQF | TRBJ2-1 | TRBV11-3 | TRBD2
ASSQDKGATNEKLF | TRBJ1-4 | TRBV14 | -
ASSRDSLYPYEQY | TRBJ2-7 | TRBV19 | TRBD1
ASSFRTSPTYEQY | TRBJ2-7 | TRBV11-2 | TRBD2
ASSSDKDYEQY | TRBJ2-7 | TRBV5-4 | -
ASSFTNYGYT | TRBJ1-2 | TRBV11-2 | -
ASSARAQEKLF | TRBJ1-4 | TRBV10-2 | -
ASSLGQGQEQY | TRBJ2-7 | TRBV5-4 | TRBD1
ASSSYTYEQY | TRBJ2-7 | TRBV7-9 | -
ASSETSGNEQF | TRBJ2-1 | TRBV18 | TRBD2
ASSPVRRNQETQY | TRBJ2-5 | TRBV18 | -
ASSLQGGIYEQY | TRBJ2-7 | TRBV5-1 | TRBD2
ASSLRRDNEQF | TRBJ2-1 | TRBV7-9 | -
AWLLTGGMIY | TRBJ1-3 | TRBV30 | TRBD1
ASSLNTGGNQPQH | TRBJ1-5 | TRBV11-2 | -